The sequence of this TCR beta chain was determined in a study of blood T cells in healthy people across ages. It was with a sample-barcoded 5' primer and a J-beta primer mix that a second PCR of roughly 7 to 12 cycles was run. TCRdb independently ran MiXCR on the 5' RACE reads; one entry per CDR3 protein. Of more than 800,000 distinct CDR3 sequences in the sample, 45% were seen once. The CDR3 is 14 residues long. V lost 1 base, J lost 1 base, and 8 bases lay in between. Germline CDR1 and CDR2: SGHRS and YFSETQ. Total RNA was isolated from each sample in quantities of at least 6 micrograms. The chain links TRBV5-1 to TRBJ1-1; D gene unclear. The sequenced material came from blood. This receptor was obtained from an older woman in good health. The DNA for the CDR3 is TGCGCCAGCAGCTTGACGGGAAAGAACACTGAAGCTTTCTTT. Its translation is CASSLTGKNTEAFF. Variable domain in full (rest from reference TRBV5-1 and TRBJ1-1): KAGVTQTPRYLIKTRGQQVTLSCSPISGHRSVSWYQQTPGQGLQFLFEYFSETQRNKGNFPGRFSGRQFSNSRSEMNVSTLELGDSALYLCASSLTGKNTEAFFGQGTRLTVV.